This T cell receptor (beta chain) derives from a study of T cell responses to AZD1222 COVID-19 vaccine. Study findings and constraints: The breadth and depth of Spike-specific TCRs increased once two AZD1222 doses had been given. Among vaccine-associated CD4 TCRs, coverage spanned spike, with dominance at 160-218 and 743-854.

Germline CDR1 and CDR2: SEHNR and FQNEAQ (reference sequence). The CDR3 covers 18 residues. V was pared by 1 base and J by 8 bases, with 18 bases of the junction left unmatched. To note about this clone: Its specificity is not known.

Here immunoSEQ multiplex PCR was the method, and the copy in TCRdb shows in-frame clones only, minus some. The sample has 150,000 to 200,000 clones, about nine tenths seen once; the top ten hold over 1%. The sequence derives from an adult who received the AZD1222 COVID-19 vaccine. This rearrangement joins TRBV7-9 to TRBJ1-1; 8 bases agree with TRBD1. The sample was peripheral blood, taken 28 days after the second AZD1222 dose. The CDR3 is CASSLGVRDRLGGLEAFF. The CDR3 nucleotides are TGTGCCAGCAGCTTAGGCGTCCGGGACAGGCTAGGAGGGCTCGAAGCTTTCTTT.